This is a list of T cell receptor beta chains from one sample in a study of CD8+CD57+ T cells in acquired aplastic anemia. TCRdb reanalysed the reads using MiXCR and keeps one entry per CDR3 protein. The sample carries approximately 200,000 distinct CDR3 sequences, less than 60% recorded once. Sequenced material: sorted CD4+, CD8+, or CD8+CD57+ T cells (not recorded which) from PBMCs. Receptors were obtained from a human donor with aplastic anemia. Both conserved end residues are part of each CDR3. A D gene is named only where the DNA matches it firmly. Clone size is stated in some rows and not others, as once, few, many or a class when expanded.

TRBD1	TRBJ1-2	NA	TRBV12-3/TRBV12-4	CASSSPGQGGYGYTF	TGTGCCAGCAGTTCTCCGGGACAGGGAGGCTATGGCTACACCTTC
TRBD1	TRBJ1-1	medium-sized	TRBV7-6	CASSSQGARTEAFF	TGTGCCAGCAGCTCGCAGGGGGCAAGAACTGAAGCTTTCTTT
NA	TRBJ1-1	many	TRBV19	CASSIFLEAFF	TGTGCCAGTAGTATTTTTTTGGAAGCTTTCTTT
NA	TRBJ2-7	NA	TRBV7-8	CASSATVGSAYEQYF	TGTGCCAGCAGCGCCACGGTCGGGTCAGCCTACGAGCAGTACTTC
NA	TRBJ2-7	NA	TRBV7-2	CASRSDRRSYEQYF	TGTGCCAGCAGATCAGACAGGAGGTCCTACGAGCAGTACTTC
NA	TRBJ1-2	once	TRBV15	CATSVDRPGLDGYTF	TGTGCCACCAGCGTTGACCGCCCGGGCTTGGACGGCTACACCTTC
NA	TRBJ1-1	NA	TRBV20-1	CSARARARTEAFF	TGCAGTGCTAGAGCCAGGGCGAGGACTGAAGCTTTCTTT
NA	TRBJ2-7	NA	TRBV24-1	CVSSYEPGWYELYF	TGTGTCAGCAGTTACGAGCCAGGGTGGTACGAGCTGTACTTC
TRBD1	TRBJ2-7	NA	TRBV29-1	CSARTGRHRQYF	TGCAGCGCAAGGACAGGGAGGCACCGCCAGTACTTC
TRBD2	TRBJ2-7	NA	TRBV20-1	CSARPGLAFYEQYF	TGCAGTGCTAGGCCGGGACTAGCCTTTTACGAGCAGTACTTC
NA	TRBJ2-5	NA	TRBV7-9	CASSSTDGKETQYF	TGTGCCAGCAGCTCTACCGACGGGAAAGAGACCCAGTACTTC
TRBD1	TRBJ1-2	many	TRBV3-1	CASSQGGQGAIGYTF	TGTGCCAGCAGCCAAGGCGGACAGGGGGCGATTGGCTACACCTTC
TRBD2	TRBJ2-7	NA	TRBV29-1	CSVETSDEQYF	TGCAGCGTTGAAACTAGCGACGAGCAGTACTTC
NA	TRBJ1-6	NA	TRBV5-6	CASSLPRIRGLHF	TGTGCCAGCAGCTTACCCAGGATTCGAGGCCTCCACTTT
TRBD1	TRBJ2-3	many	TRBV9	CASSTLGGQGNTDTQYF	TGTGCCAGCAGCACCCTGGGGGGACAGGGGAACACAGATACGCAGTATTTT
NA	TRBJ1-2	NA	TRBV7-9	CASSSTEIGNYGYTF	TGTGCCAGCAGCTCGACAGAGATAGGGAACTATGGCTACACCTTC
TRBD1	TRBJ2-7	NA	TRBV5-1	CASSLEGQGESSYEQYF	TGCGCCAGCAGCTTGGAGGGACAGGGGGAGAGCTCCTACGAGCAGTACTTC
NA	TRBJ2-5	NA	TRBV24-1	CATSAGTQETQYF	TGTGCCACCAGTGCGGGGACTCAAGAGACCCAGTACTTC
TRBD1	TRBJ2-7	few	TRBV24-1	CATSLPGQGGVEQYF	TGTGCCACCAGTCTTCCGGGACAGGGGGGCGTCGAGCAGTACTTC
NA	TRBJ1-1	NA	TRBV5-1	CASSPGLKGRGTEAFF	TGCGCCAGCAGCCCGGGACTCAAGGGCCGTGGGACTGAAGCTTTCTTT
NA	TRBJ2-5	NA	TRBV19	CASSIRGGETQYF	TGTGCCAGTAGTATACGAGGAGGGGAGACCCAGTACTTC
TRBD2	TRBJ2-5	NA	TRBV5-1	CASSGTSGGQETQYF	TGCGCCAGCTCCGGGACTAGCGGGGGCCAAGAGACCCAGTACTTC
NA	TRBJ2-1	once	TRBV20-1	CSARAGAARGHEQFF	TGCAGTGCTAGAGCGGGGGCAGCGCGGGGACATGAGCAGTTCTTC
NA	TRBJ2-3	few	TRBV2	CASIRDSSYF	TGTGCCAGCATCCGGGACTCGTCGTATTTT
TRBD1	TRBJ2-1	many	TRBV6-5	CASSYEAGQEFF	TGTGCCAGCAGTTACGAGGCAGGACAGGAGTTCTTC
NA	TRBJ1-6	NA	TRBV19	CASSISPNSPLHF	TGTGCCAGTAGTATTTCCCCTAATTCACCCCTCCACTTT
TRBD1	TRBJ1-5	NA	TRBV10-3	CAISGTGGNQPQHF	TGTGCCATCAGCGGGACAGGGGGCAATCAGCCCCAGCATTTT
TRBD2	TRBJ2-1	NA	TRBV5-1	CASSLSGGANEQFF	TGCGCCAGCAGCCTTAGCGGGGGGGCCAATGAGCAGTTCTTC
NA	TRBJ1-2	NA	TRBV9	CASSAGRDGYTF	TGTGCCAGCAGCGCGGGAAGGGATGGCTACACCTTC
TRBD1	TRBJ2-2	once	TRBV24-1	CASSWDRGNTGELFF	TGTGCCAGCAGTTGGGACAGGGGGAACACCGGGGAGCTGTTTTTT
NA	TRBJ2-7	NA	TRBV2	CASSYPGKQYF	TGTGCCAGCAGTTATCCGGGCAAGCAGTACTTC
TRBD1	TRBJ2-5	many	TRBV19	CASSEPGTGVETQYF	TGTGCCAGTTCTGAACCAGGGACAGGGGTAGAGACCCAGTACTTC
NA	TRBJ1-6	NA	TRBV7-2	CASSLGTYNSPLHF	TGTGCCAGCAGCTTGGGCACTTATAATTCACCCCTCCACTTT
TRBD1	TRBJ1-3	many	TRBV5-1	CASSLSGTETSGNTIYF	TGCGCCAGCAGCTTATCCGGGACAGAGACCTCTGGAAACACCATATATTTT
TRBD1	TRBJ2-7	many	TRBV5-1	CASRKGQPQNYEQYF	TGCGCCAGCAGAAAGGGACAGCCTCAGAACTACGAGCAGTACTTC
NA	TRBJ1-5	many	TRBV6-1	CASSLLILEPQHF	TGTGCCAGCAGTCTCCTTATCCTGGAGCCCCAGCATTTT
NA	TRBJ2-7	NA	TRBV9	CASTEGHEQYF	TGTGCCAGCACGGAGGGGCACGAGCAGTACTTC
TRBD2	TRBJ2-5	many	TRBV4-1	CASSRGGVETQYF	TGCGCCAGTTCACGGGGGGGCGTGGAGACCCAGTACTTC
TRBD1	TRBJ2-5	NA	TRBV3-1	CASSRTGQEIQYF	TGTGCCAGCAGCCGGACAGGGCAAGAGATCCAGTACTTC
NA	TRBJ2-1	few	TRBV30	CAWTDGGGLNEQFF	TGTGCCTGGACAGATGGGGGGGGGCTCAATGAGCAGTTCTTC
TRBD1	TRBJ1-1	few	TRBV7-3	CASSLRQGSAEAFF	TGTGCCAGCAGCCTGAGACAGGGTTCGGCTGAAGCTTTCTTT
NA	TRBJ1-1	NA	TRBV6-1	CASSGGSGNTEAFF	TGTGCCAGCAGTGGAGGGTCCGGGAACACTGAAGCCTTCTTT
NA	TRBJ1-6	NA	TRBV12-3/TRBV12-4	CASSSQGNSPLHF	TGTGCCAGCAGTTCCCAGGGGAATTCACCCCTCCACTTT
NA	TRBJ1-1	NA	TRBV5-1	CASSQYGWNTEAFF	TGCGCCAGCAGCCAGTACGGGTGGAACACTGAAGCTTTCTTT
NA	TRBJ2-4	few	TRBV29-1	CSVAGYIQYF	TGCAGCGTTGCGGGGTACATTCAGTACTTC
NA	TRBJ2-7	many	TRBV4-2	CASSQGLATTTYEQYF	TGTGCCAGCAGCCAAGGGTTGGCTACTACAACCTACGAGCAGTACTTC